These 8 T cell receptor beta chains came from one sample sequenced in a study of blood T cell repertoires in COVID-19. TCRdb's table, derived via immunoSEQ multiplex PCR, lists solely in-frame clones and lacks some. The repertoire holds about 400,000 clones, approximately 90% seen once, with approximately 0.96% in the top ten. The sequencing input was PBMCs or T cells enriched from blood (not recorded which). The source of these receptors is a woman younger than 45 with acute COVID-19.

A few counts support this clone. This chain joins TRBV2 and TRBJ1-1; TRBD1 agrees at 8 bases. Germline V lookup: CDR1 SNHLY, CDR2 FYNNEI. CDR3 size: 15 residues. J was trimmed by 5 bases and V by 7 bases; bases with no gene match: 12. In DNA form, the CDR3 reads TGTGCCAGCACCTTACGGACAGGGTCGGGAACTGAAGCTTTCTTT. As protein: CASTLRTGSGTEAFF.

The rearrangement joins TRBV7-9 to TRBJ1-5, with a possible D match to TRBD1 (6 bases). The CDR3 totals 15 residues. The V gene's germline CDR1 is SEHNR and CDR2 FQNEAQ (reference sequence). The ends were cut back, 4 bases at V and 1 base at J, with 11 bases in the middle. The CDR3 loop is CASSSVQGSNQPQHF. CDR3 coding DNA: TGTGCCAGCAGCTCAGTACAGGGAAGCAATCAGCCCCAGCATTTT.

Only one count was recorded for this clone. The chain joins TRBV15 to TRBJ1-5, with unresolved D. Trimming cost V 0 bases and J 0 bases, with 9 bases left between them. CDR3 length: 16 amino acids. Germline CDR1 reads LNHNV; CDR2 reads YYDKDF (reference sequence). CDR3 bases: TGTGCCACCAGCAGAGAACGTCCTAATAGCAATCAGCCCCAGCATTTT. It specifies CATSRERPNSNQPQHF.

The chain recombines TRBV5-1 with TRBJ2-7; maybe TRBD2 (6 bases). The germline V and J ends were trimmed by 5 bases and 2 bases, with 20 bases remaining between them. Germline V gene lookup returns CDR1 SGHRS and CDR2 YFSETQ. This CDR3 contains 16 residues. In nucleotides, the CDR3 is TGCGCCAGCAGGGGGGTTGAGGGGCGCGGGGCCTACGAGCAGTACTTC. It is translated as CASRGVEGRGAYEQYF.

V usage is TRBV2 and J usage is TRBJ1-3; D might be TRBD1 (6 bases). Trimming removed 4 bases from V and 0 bases from J, with 13 bases in between. This CDR3 has 16 amino acids. The germline V gene encodes CDR1 SNHLY and CDR2 FYNNEI. The CDR3 DNA reads as TGTGCCAGCAGTGTCCTCGGACAGAACTCTGGAAACACCATATATTTT. Its protein is CASSVLGQNSGNTIYF.

This clone has more than one count but fewer than ten. This sequence joins TRBV30 and TRBJ1-1; no firm D call. This CDR3 region has 13 residues. The V gene lost 0 bases and the J gene lost 13 bases, with 18 bases spanning the gap. The V gene's germline CDR1 is GTSNPN and CDR2 SVGIG (reference sequence). CDR3 protein: CAWSVQWGGMVFF. The CDR3 region has the DNA TGTGCCTGGAGTGTACAATGGGGAGGGATGGTTTTCTTT. The full variable domain, in which reference TRBV30 and TRBJ1-1 provide the parts outside the CDR3, is SQTIHQWPATLVQPVGSPLSLECTVEGTSNPNLYWYRQAAGRGLQLLFYSVGIGQISSEVPQNLSASRPQDRQFILSSKKLLLSDSGFYLCAWSVQWGGMVFFGQGTRLTVV.

The chain has TRBV19 and TRBJ1-2, with a possible D match to TRBD1 (6 bases). The CDR3 contains 13 residues. The V gene lost 1 base and the J gene lost 6 bases, with 9 bases spanning the gap. From germline, CDR1 is LNHDA and CDR2 SQIVND (reference sequence). This chain's CDR3 is CASSIGTVNGYTF. The DNA of the CDR3 is TGTGCCAGTAGTATAGGGACAGTCAATGGCTACACCTTC.

The CDR3 loop is CASSSRRLTTNEKLFF. CDR3 DNA: TGTGCCAGCAGTTCCCGTCGTCTAACGACTAATGAAAAACTGTTTTTT. V gene TRBV2 combines with J gene TRBJ1-4, with unresolved D. The CDR3 has 16 amino acids. The V gene's germline CDR1 is SNHLY and CDR2 FYNNEI. The ends were cut back, 5 bases at V and 2 bases at J, with 15 bases in the middle.